This section outlines one T cell receptor beta chain sequence together with its context. The record originates from a study of technical replicates of blood from several donors. The CDR3 totals 19 residues. In germline, CDR1 is LNHDA, CDR2 SQIVND (reference sequence). V lost 9 bases to trimming and J lost 3 bases; unmatched junction nucleotides: 25. The repertoire was sequenced with immunoSEQ multiplex PCR; TCRdb's copy has only in-frame clones and lacks some. The repertoire holds around 70,000 clones, with around 97% as singletons. The material sequenced was T cells isolated from PBMCs. The receptor was isolated from a human donor in good health. This rearrangement joins TRBV19 to TRBJ1-1, with 7 bases that match TRBD1. The CDR3 reads CASTPDRLSTYGIYTEAFF. The CDR3 nucleotides read TGTGCCAGCACCCCGGACAGGTTGTCTACATACGGTATTTACACTGAAGCTTTCTTT.